Below, 16 T cell receptor beta chains from the same sample are listed, as sequenced in a study of T-cell reconstitution after alpha-beta-depleted transplantation in children. The authors prepared the TCRbeta library with unique molecular identifiers. A single record per CDR3 protein comes from TCRdb applying MiXCR to the PCR reads. The sample lists some 350,000 distinct CDR3 sequences, roughly 15% occurring once. Specimen: PBMCs, mostly from graft donor cells, collected 360 days after TCRalphabeta/CD19-depleted stem cell transplant. Every receptor here comes from a male patient aged 2 to 10 who had a stem cell transplant for acute lymphoblastic leukemia, so the T cells may come from the graft donor.

This clonotype has a handful of counts. The V and J genes are TRBV4-2 and TRBJ2-7; TRBD2 agrees at 10 bases. Per the germline V gene, CDR1 is LGHNA and CDR2 is YNFKEQ. The CDR3 is 17 residues long. With 0 bases clipped from V and 4 bases from J, the junction kept 9 bases outside the gene matches. CDR3 amino acids: CASSQDWLAGVNYEQYF. CDR3 coding DNA: TGTGCCAGCAGCCAAGATTGGCTAGCGGGAGTTAATTACGAGCAGTACTTC.

Many counts were recorded for this clonotype. The J gene is TRBJ2-7, the V gene TRBV7-3, with no clear D. Germline assignment: CDR1 SGHTA and CDR2 FQGTGA. V lost 6 bases, J lost 4 bases, and 13 bases lay in between. This CDR3 region has 13 residues. The CDR3 coding sequence is TGTGCCAGCAGTCTAGATCCATCTTACGAGCAGTACTTC. It codes for CASSLDPSYEQYF. Full variable domain (rest looked up from reference TRBV7-3 and TRBJ2-7): GAGVSQTPSNKVTEKGKYVELRCDPISGHTALYWYRQSLGQGPEFLIYFQGTGAADDSGLPNDRFFAVRPEGSVSTLKIQRTERGDSAVYLCASSLDPSYEQYFGPGTRLTVT.

V and J are TRBV12-3 or TRBV12-4 and TRBJ2-2; TRBD1 is a possible D gene (6 bases). This CDR3 is built from 15 residues. The V and J ends lost 3 bases and 1 base respectively, with 9 bases between them. The CDR3 DNA follows: TGTGCCAGCAGTTTGAGGGGGATGAACACCGGGGAGCTGTTTTTT. Translated, it gives CASSLRGMNTGELFF.

The CDR3 DNA reads as TGCAGTGCTCGAAAGGCGGACAGGGGCTACGAGCAGTACTTC. Its protein product is CSARKADRGYEQYF. This rearrangement joins TRBV20-1 to TRBJ2-7, with TRBD1 matching 9 bases. The length of the CDR3 is 14 residues. V dropped 5 bases and J dropped 3; count of bases not matched to a gene: 8. In germline, CDR1 is DFQATT, CDR2 SNEGSKA (reference sequence).

This clonotype was recorded only once. The rearrangement joins TRBV4-3 to TRBJ2-3; 8 bases are shared with TRBD1. The CDR3 runs 15 residues. V lost 0 bases to trimming and J lost 6 bases; unmatched junction nucleotides: 5. CDR1 is LGHNA, CDR2 YSLEER, per germline. The CDR3: CASSQDDWTGDTQYF. In DNA form, the CDR3 reads TGCGCCAGCAGCCAAGATGACTGGACAGGGGATACGCAGTATTTT.

The V gene is TRBV2, the J gene TRBJ2-1, with D maybe TRBD2 (6 bases). V was shortened by 7 bases and J by 7 bases, with 11 bases between the two germline ends. CDR1 and CDR2 from the germline V gene are SNHLY and FYNNEI. The CDR3 is 12 amino acids. CDR3 sequence: CASTPGENEQFF. Here the CDR3 DNA reads TGTGCCAGCACCCCGGGAGAAAATGAGCAGTTCTTC.

The chain links TRBV7-2 to TRBJ2-1; D may be TRBD2 (6 bases). The germline V gene encodes CDR1 SGHTA and CDR2 FQGNSA. Deletions cut 1 base from V and 7 bases from J, with 17 bases between. The CDR3 is 16 amino acids. This CDR3 is CASSLGLGRIMNEQFF. The CDR3, as DNA: TGTGCCAGCAGCTTAGGACTAGGTAGGATTATGAATGAGCAGTTCTTC.

This clonotype was recorded a few times. The chain recombines TRBV2 with TRBJ2-4, with 8 bases lining up with TRBD1. The CDR3 contains 14 residues. Germline CDR1 is SNHLY and CDR2 is FYNNEI. Trimming removed 6 bases from V and 3 bases from J; junction bases left unmatched: 4. The CDR3 DNA follows: TGTGCCAGCAGCTCACAGGGGGGCAAAAACATTCAGTACTTC. Residues: CASSSQGGKNIQYF.

CDR3 bases: TGTGCCAGCAGCCAGGGACAGTTTTTGAACACTGAAGCTTTCTTT. Translating it yields CASSQGQFLNTEAFF. V usage is TRBV3-1 and J usage is TRBJ1-1; 7 bases match TRBD1. The ends lost 3 bases at V and 0 bases at J; junction bases unmatched: 4. The CDR3 is made up of 15 amino acids. Germline-derived CDR1 and CDR2 are LGHDT and YNNKEL (reference sequence). Using reference TRBV3-1 and TRBJ1-1 for the parts outside the CDR3, the full variable domain is DTAVSQTPKYLVTQMGNDKSIKCEQNLGHDTMYWYKQDSKKFLKIMFSYNNKELIINETVPNRFSPKSPDKAHLNLHINSLELGDSAVYFCASSQGQFLNTEAFFGQGTRLTVV.

V and J are TRBV12-3 or TRBV12-4 and TRBJ1-6; maybe TRBD1 (5 bases). The CDR3 contains 16 residues. V was shortened by 6 bases and J by 4 bases, with 16 bases between the two germline ends. The CDR3 DNA reads as TGTGCCAGCAGCCCCGAGAGGGAGGGGTATAATTCACCCCTCCACTTT. Protein sequence: CASSPEREGYNSPLHF.

The chain links TRBV7-9 to TRBJ2-5; D possibly corresponds to TRBD1 (6 bases). The CDR3 has 17 amino acids. Germline CDR1 reads SEHNR; CDR2 reads FQNEAQ (reference sequence). V was pared by 4 bases and J by 1 base, with 19 bases between. The DNA for the CDR3 is TGTGCCAGCAGCTCGTCTTTAATGGACAGTTTCCAAGAGACCCAGTACTTC. Translating gives CASSSSLMDSFQETQYF.

This clonotype was detected many times. The V gene is TRBV20-1, the J gene TRBJ1-6; 7 bases line up with TRBD1. V lost 3 bases and J lost 7; bases outside the gene matches: 15. The CDR3 is 17 residues long. The germline V gene has CDR1 DFQATT and CDR2 SNEGSKA (reference sequence). The CDR3 region is CSASRPRGGQVNSPLHF. Here the CDR3 DNA reads TGCAGTGCTAGCCGCCCTCGGGGAGGACAGGTCAATTCACCCCTCCACTTT.

This clonotype was observed a few times. J is TRBJ2-1 and V is TRBV7-9, with 9 bases identical to TRBD2. The CDR3 consists of 15 residues. Per the germline V gene, CDR1 is SEHNR and CDR2 is FQNEAQ (reference sequence). V shed 5 bases and J 9 bases; nucleotides not matched to a gene: 11. The CDR3 DNA is TGTGCCAGCAGCCCCGGGACTAGCATTGGTGGTGAGCAGTTCTTC. This translates into CASSPGTSIGGEQFF.

The genes are TRBV7-9 and TRBJ2-2, with 10 bases lining up with TRBD2. CDR3 size: 15 residues. The germline V gene encodes CDR1 SEHNR and CDR2 FQNEAQ (reference sequence). V gave up 5 bases and J gave up 5 bases; unmatched junction bases: 5. Written as DNA, the CDR3 is TGTGCCAGCAGCCCCGGAGCGGGAGGGACCGGGGAGCTGTTTTTT. As protein: CASSPGAGGTGELFF.

The J gene is TRBJ2-3, the V gene TRBV12-3 or TRBV12-4; 10 bases agree with TRBD2. Trimming cost V 5 bases and J 2 bases; bases outside gene matches: 7. This CDR3 comprises 16 residues. CDR3 sequence reads: CASSGQAGGDTDTQYF. DNA for the CDR3: TGTGCCAGCAGTGGACAAGCGGGAGGGGACACAGATACGCAGTATTTT.

This clonotype was recorded many times. J is TRBJ1-2 and V is TRBV12-3 or TRBV12-4; TRBD1 matches at 7 bases. This CDR3 has 13 residues. Germline trimming cut 2 bases from V and 10 bases from J; bases unmatched to any gene: 7. This CDR3 is CASSLLEGAAYTF. The DNA for the CDR3 is TGTGCCAGCAGTTTATTGGAGGGGGCAGCCTACACCTTC.